This entry describes one T cell receptor (beta chain). The data belong to a study of cytotoxic CD8 clonotypes in ibrutinib-treated CLL. About the study: Averaging across samples gave about 230,000 productive templates and tens of thousands of productive rearrangements.

Genomic DNA (around 2 micrograms) was obtained from cryopreserved PBMCs for construction of TCR beta libraries. Depths of 1 in 200,000 to 1 in 1 million T cells were the sequencing target. Profiling relied on immunoSEQ multiplex PCR, and the TCRdb table lists in-frame clones only, not all of them. Of roughly 330,000 clones listed, 60% to 80% are singletons. The CDR3 has 15 residues. After removal of 1 base from V and 5 bases from J, the junction contained 7 bases not matched to a gene. The germline V gene has CDR1 SQVTM and CDR2 ANQGSEA. This chain joins TRBV29-1 and TRBJ1-1; 10 bases align to TRBD1. The sequence was collected from a human donor with chronic lymphocytic leukemia. This sample comprised PBMCs, obtained after 36 months of ibrutinib treatment. CDR3 nucleotides: TGCAGCGTTGAAGGGGACAGGGGCGAGAAGACTGAAGCTTTCTTT. Translating it yields CSVEGDRGEKTEAFF.